Given below is one TCR beta chain in context. This record belongs to a study of control samples from healthy donors and cancer patients. Measured with immunoSEQ multiplex PCR; TCRdb has only the in-frame clones, and not every one. The table has some 140,000 clones, more than 85% seen once; the top ten hold approximately 9%. Source material: blood. This sequence was found in a woman in her 30s in good health.

CDR3 nucleotide sequence: TGTGCCAGCAGCTTAGGACAGGGTTTGGAGACCCAGTACTTC. This codes for CASSLGQGLETQYF. The gene calls are TRBV7-3 and TRBJ2-5, with 8 bases lining up with TRBD1. The CDR3 covers 14 residues. Germline V gives CDR1 SGHTA, CDR2 FQGTGA. V was clipped by 2 bases and J by 5 bases; unmatched bases: 4.